The source of this TCR beta chain is a study of T cell responses to AZD1222 COVID-19 vaccine. Clones were sequenced by immunoSEQ multiplex PCR, and TCRdb holds only the in-frame ones, with some missing. The table lists about 84,000 clones, 70% to 90% of them singletons. General study findings and limits: Two AZD1222 administrations were followed by greater Spike-specific TCR breadth and depth. Spike as a whole was targeted by vaccine-associated CD4 TCRs, dominant at 160-218 and 743-854.

On this clone itself: Its antigen remains unknown.

V gave up 3 bases and J gave up 8 bases, with 11 bases separating them. The CDR3 covers 13 residues. The chain links TRBV12-3 or TRBV12-4 to TRBJ2-1; tentative D call: TRBD1 (5 bases). The sequence derives from an adult who received the AZD1222 COVID-19 vaccine. The sequencing here drew on peripheral blood, taken 28 days after the second AZD1222 dose. For the CDR3, the DNA is TGTGCCAGCAGTTTGGTAGGGGTGGATGAGCAGTTCTTC. It yields the protein CASSLVGVDEQFF.